These 6 T cell receptor beta chains originate from one sample sequenced in a study of somatic mutations in cytotoxic T cells in rheumatoid arthritis. TCRdb's table, derived via immunoSEQ multiplex PCR, lists solely in-frame clones and lacks some. The sample consists of approximately 9,400 clones, 70% to 90% of them appearing once. The sequencing sample was made of CD4+ T cells sorted from blood. These receptors came from a woman younger than 35 with rheumatoid arthritis.

The rearrangement joins TRBV7-9 to TRBJ2-7; TRBD2 might be the D (5 bases). The length of the CDR3 is 12 residues. Germline CDR1 is SEHNR and CDR2 is FQNEAQ (reference sequence). V lost 4 bases, J lost 9 bases, and 13 bases lay in between. CDR3 nucleotides: TGTGCCAGCAGCTCGGGGATGTCCCTGCAGTACTTC. Translating it yields CASSSGMSLQYF.

This rearrangement joins TRBV7-2 to TRBJ2-7, with TRBD1 matching over 11 bases. With 5 bases clipped from V and 6 bases from J, the junction kept 12 bases outside the gene matches. Per germline, CDR1 SGHTA and CDR2 FQGNSA. This CDR3 comprises 16 residues. The CDR3 is CASSLNSGTGGGEQYF. The CDR3 region has the DNA TGTGCCAGCAGCCTGAACTCCGGGACAGGGGGTGGCGAGCAGTACTTC.

This chain joins TRBV30 and TRBJ2-3; TRBD2 matches 10 bases. This CDR3 region has 15 residues. The V gene end was trimmed by 1 base and the J gene end by 3 bases; junction bases not matched to a gene: 4. In germline, CDR1 is GTSNPN, CDR2 SVGIG (reference sequence). The CDR3 region is CAWSGLAGVTDTQYF. For the CDR3, the DNA is TGTGCCTGGAGTGGGCTAGCGGGAGTAACAGATACGCAGTATTTT.

V gene TRBV7-9 combines with J gene TRBJ2-1; TRBD2 aligns across 8 bases. Germline CDR1 SEHNR, CDR2 FQNEAQ (reference sequence). V was clipped by 5 bases and J by 6 bases; unmatched bases: 12. The CDR3 totals 16 residues. CDR3 sequence reads: CASSPHGAGGGNEQFF. CDR3 nucleotide sequence: TGTGCCAGCAGCCCGCATGGGGCGGGAGGCGGCAATGAGCAGTTCTTC.

The rearrangement joins TRBV7-9 to TRBJ2-1, with 10 nucleotides matching TRBD2. Germline loops: CDR1 SEHNR, CDR2 FQNEAQ (reference sequence). The CDR3 spans 16 residues. V was pared by 1 base and J by 7 bases, with 7 bases of the junction left unmatched. The CDR3 nucleotides read TGTGCCAGCAGCTTAGACCCGGGACTAGCGACAAATGAGCAGTTCTTC. Its translation is CASSLDPGLATNEQFF.

This chain links TRBV19 with TRBJ1-2, with a possible D match to TRBD1 (5 bases). V shed 8 bases and J shed 4 bases, with 8 bases lying between them. This CDR3 is 11 amino acids long. Per germline, CDR1 LNHDA and CDR2 SQIVND (reference sequence). CDR3 sequence: CASSGGYGYTF. The CDR3 nucleotides are TGTGCCAGTTCCGGGGGCTATGGCTACACCTTC.